One sample yielded the 13 T cell receptor beta chains listed below, sequenced in a study of T-cell memory formation after mild COVID-19. TCRdb reprocessed the 5' RACE reads via MiXCR and lists one record per CDR3 protein. The sample lists approximately 5,000 distinct CDR3 sequences, about 24% occurring once. What was sequenced was PBMCs or a T cell subset sorted from them (not recorded which). The receptors originated from an adult who had mild COVID-19 (a few samples of this study predate the infection). Cell type and time point are not known.

This clonotype was picked up one time. The rearrangement uses TRBV7-9 and TRBJ1-1, with 7 bases lining up with TRBD1. The CDR3 has 14 residues. Per germline, CDR1 SEHNR and CDR2 FQNEAQ (reference sequence). The J segment lost 5 bases and the V segment lost 2 bases, leaving 5 bases of the junction unmatched. The CDR3 is CASSLRGRETEAFF. The DNA for the CDR3 is TGTGCCAGCAGCTTAAGGGGGCGCGAAACTGAAGCTTTCTTT.

By proportion, this clonotype is medium-sized (0.01 to 0.1%). V is TRBV4-3 and J is TRBJ2-1; perhaps D is TRBD1 or TRBD2 (5 bases each). The V gene lost 5 bases and the J gene lost 0 bases, with 11 bases spanning the gap. Looked up from germline, CDR1 is LGHNA and CDR2 is YSLEER. CDR3 length equals 15 residues. CDR3: CASSEGTASYNEQFF. The DNA for the CDR3 is TGCGCCAGCAGCGAGGGGACGGCCTCCTACAATGAGCAGTTCTTC.

This clonotype is termed medium-sized. The V gene is TRBV5-4, the J gene TRBJ2-3; D call uncertain. Germline CDR1 SGHNT, CDR2 YYREEE (reference sequence). The CDR3 loop spans 12 amino acids. V was clipped by 0 bases and J by 2 bases, with 1 base between them. The CDR3 protein is CASSLDTDTQYF. CDR3 DNA sequence: TGTGCCAGCAGCTTGGACACAGATACGCAGTATTTT.

By sample share, this clonotype is medium-sized (0.01 to 0.1%). This rearrangement joins TRBV5-5 to TRBJ1-4; the match to TRBD1 covers 9 bases. This CDR3 is 14 amino acids long. CDR1 and CDR2 (germline): SGHKS, YYEKEE (reference sequence). After removal of 4 bases from V and 8 bases from J, the junction contained 6 bases not matched to a gene. CDR3 nucleotide sequence: TGTGCCAGCAGCCCGGGACAGGGCCGAGAAAAACTGTTTTTT. Translating it yields CASSPGQGREKLFF.

V is TRBV14 and J is TRBJ2-1, with TRBD2 identical over 9 bases. This CDR3 comprises 15 residues. Germline trimming cut 4 bases from V and 5 bases from J; bases unmatched to any gene: 6. Germline loops: CDR1 SGHDN, CDR2 FVKESK. The CDR3 DNA reads as TGTGCCAGCAGCCTGTTAGCGGGAGTCCACAATGAGCAGTTCTTC. This gives the protein CASSLLAGVHNEQFF.

By frequency in the sample, this clonotype is medium-sized. The V gene is TRBV12-3 or TRBV12-4, the J gene TRBJ1-6; 11 bases line up with TRBD1. The CDR3 is 14 residues long. V lost 5 bases to trimming and J lost 14 bases; unmatched junction nucleotides: 8. CDR3: CASSPRDRGGALHF. The DNA for the CDR3 is TGTGCCAGCAGTCCCCGGGACAGGGGGGGTGCCCTCCACTTT.

The chain carries TRBV6-5 and TRBJ2-3, with TRBD2 matching over 8 bases. Unmatched junction bases numbered 7, after V lost 6 bases and J lost 2 bases. The CDR3 runs to 15 residues. Per germline, CDR1 MNHEY and CDR2 SVGAGI. The CDR3 is CASRQHSGITDTQYF. The CDR3 coding sequence is TGTGCCAGCAGGCAGCATAGCGGGATCACAGATACGCAGTATTTT.

CDR3 coding DNA: TGCGCCAGCAGTTTTGATACAGATACGCAGTATTTT. Protein: CASSFDTDTQYF. The chain combines TRBV5-1 with TRBJ2-3; no reliable D call. CDR1 and CDR2 (germline): SGHRS, YFSETQ. The CDR3 is made up of 12 amino acids. V was shortened by 5 bases and J by 3 bases, with 7 bases between the two germline ends.

This clonotype is medium-sized (0.01 to 0.1%) by share. The CDR3 loop is CASSRTGNTEAFF. CDR3 nucleotide sequence: TGTGCCAGCAGCCGGACGGGTAACACTGAAGCTTTCTTT. The V gene is TRBV6-1, the J gene TRBJ1-1; D uncertain. The CDR3 loop spans 13 amino acids. Trimming pared 6 bases from V and 2 bases from J, leaving 10 bases between. Germline V gene data show CDR1 as MNHNS and CDR2 as SASEGT.

In its sample, this clonotype ranks as medium-sized. The rearrangement links TRBV7-9 to TRBJ2-5; 8 bases are shared with TRBD1. The germline V gene has CDR1 SEHNR and CDR2 FQNEAQ (reference sequence). The CDR3 extends over 16 amino acids. V gave up 5 bases and J gave up 5 bases; unmatched junction bases: 13. The CDR3 sequence is CASSPRDRTMKETQYF. CDR3 DNA sequence: TGTGCCAGCAGCCCACGGGACAGGACGATGAAGGAGACCCAGTACTTC.

Relative to its sample, this clonotype is medium-sized. This chain links TRBV3-1 with TRBJ1-1; D gene ambiguous. V dropped 1 base and J dropped 1 base, with 7 bases sitting between them. The CDR3 spans 14 residues. Germline V CDR1 and CDR2: LGHDT, YNNKEL (reference sequence). CDR3 protein: CASSQVVQNTEAFF. The CDR3 DNA reads as TGTGCCAGCAGCCAAGTGGTACAGAACACTGAAGCTTTCTTT.

The V and J genes are TRBV7-6 and TRBJ2-3, with D perhaps being TRBD1 or TRBD2 (5 bases each). In germline, CDR1 is SGHVS, CDR2 FNYEAQ. The CDR3 totals 15 residues. V was trimmed by 1 base and J by 4 bases, leaving 12 bases between them. The DNA of the CDR3 is TGTGCCAGCAGCTTAGGTCTGGGGGTGGCAGATACGCAGTATTTT. Protein: CASSLGLGVADTQYF.

In its sample, this clonotype ranks as medium-sized. The chain combines TRBV7-2 with TRBJ2-3; possible D gene TRBD2, 5 bases. CDR1 is SGHTA and CDR2 is FQGNSA in the germline V gene. Trimming took 6 bases from V and 3 from J, leaving 10 bases between them. The CDR3 covers 13 residues. The CDR3 nucleotides are TGTGCCAGCAGTTCCGAGGGAACAGATACGCAGTATTTT. Translated, it gives CASSSEGTDTQYF.